The 25 T cell receptor beta chains below all came from one sample that was sequenced in a study of glioma-infiltrating T cells after dendritic cell vaccination (dated by TCRdb to about 2016). The library was generated by the immunoSEQ multiplex PCR assay. What TCRdb holds here is the immuneACCESS table cut down to in-frame rearrangements. Part of the clones is not present; checked against another copy, under half of the missing clones reflect an unresolved V gene, and the others are unexplained. This sample is represented by almost 65,000 clones; roughly four fifths of them were singletons. In total, the top ten clones hold 9.2% of the sample. Sequenced material: blood, taken before dendritic cell vaccination. The receptor source for this set is a human donor with glioblastoma.

This chain joins TRBV7-9 and TRBJ1-4; tentative D call: TRBD1 (6 bases). The CDR3 consists of 12 residues. CDR1 and CDR2 from the germline V gene are SEHNR and FQNEAQ (reference sequence). Trimming shortened V by 5 bases and J by 11 bases, and 12 bases separated the two germline ends. CDR3 in amino acids: CASSNEGGKLFF. The CDR3 coding sequence is TGTGCCAGCAGCAACGAGGGGGGGAAACTGTTTTTT.

This rearrangement joins TRBV4-1 to TRBJ1-1, with 9 bases that match TRBD1. Germline CDR1 reads MGHRA; CDR2 reads YSYEKL. The CDR3 spans 14 residues. Trimming cost V 5 bases and J 4 bases; bases outside gene matches: 5. CDR3 region: CASSEQGAPTEAFF. CDR3 in DNA: TGCGCCAGCAGCGAACAGGGGGCGCCCACTGAAGCTTTCTTT.

The chain carries TRBV7-2 and TRBJ2-7; TRBD2 aligns across 11 bases. The CDR3 sequence is 17 residues long. The germline gives CDR1 SGHTA, CDR2 FQGNSA. The V gene end was trimmed by 0 bases and the J gene end by 1 base; junction bases not matched to a gene: 5. This chain's CDR3 is CASSLAASGGISYEQYF. CDR3 sequence (DNA): TGTGCCAGCAGCTTAGCAGCTAGCGGGGGGATTTCCTACGAGCAGTACTTC.

V is TRBV5-1 and J is TRBJ2-5, with 8 bases fitting TRBD2. Germline CDR1 reads SGHRS; CDR2 reads YFSETQ. Trimming removed 4 bases from V and 5 bases from J; junction bases left unmatched: 7. The CDR3 contains 14 residues. The CDR3 loop reads CASSPSGGLETQYF. For the CDR3, the DNA is TGCGCCAGCAGCCCCTCGGGAGGGCTCGAGACCCAGTACTTC.

The J gene is TRBJ1-2, the V gene TRBV19; D possibly corresponds to TRBD1 (5 bases). This CDR3 is 11 amino acids long. CDR1 LNHDA and CDR2 SQIVND come from the germline V gene (reference sequence). Trimming removed 10 bases from V and 8 bases from J, with 14 bases in between. The chain's CDR3 is CATKGYGGYTF. The DNA of the CDR3 is TGTGCCACGAAGGGGTACGGGGGCTACACCTTC. The variable domain in full, with the rest retrieved from reference TRBV19 and TRBJ1-2, is DGGITQSPKYLFRKEGQNVTLSCEQNLNHDAMYWYRQDPGQGLRLIYYSQIVNDFQKGDIAEGYSVSREKKESFPLTVTSAQKNPTAFYLCATKGYGGYTFGSGTRLTVV.

The rearrangement joins TRBV7-2 to TRBJ2-7; no reliable D call. TRBJ2-1 matches the DNA end more closely, so the J call is doubtful. Germline CDR1 reads SGHTA; CDR2 reads FQGNSA. The CDR3 is 13 residues long. The CDR3 bases are TGTGCCAGCAGGGCGGCGTCCTACAATGAGCAGTTCTTC. This gives the protein CASRAASYNEQFF.

Only one count was recorded for this clone. The rearrangement links TRBV19 to TRBJ2-7, with TRBD1 matching over 8 bases. Trimming at V came to 4 bases and at J to 3 bases, leaving 8 bases not matched to a gene. The CDR3 contains 15 residues. CDR1 and CDR2 from the germline V gene are LNHDA and SQIVND (reference sequence). The CDR3 region has the DNA TGTGCCAGTAGTACCGGACAGGGTAGTGTCTACGAGCAGTACTTC. Translation gives CASSTGQGSVYEQYF.

This clone rates as medium-sized (0.01 to 0.1%). The V gene is TRBV5-1, the J gene TRBJ2-7, with TRBD1 matching over 7 bases. This CDR3 is built from 14 residues. V was clipped by 4 bases and J by 2 bases; unmatched bases: 6. Germline values: CDR1 SGHRS, CDR2 YFSETQ. In DNA, the CDR3 is TGCGCCAGCAGCGACAGGGAAGGCCCCTACGAGCAGTACTTC. Amino acid sequence: CASSDREGPYEQYF. Complete variable domain (other parts from reference TRBV5-1 and TRBJ2-7): KAGVTQTPRYLIKTRGQQVTLSCSPISGHRSVSWYQQTPGQGLQFLFEYFSETQRNKGNFPGRFSGRQFSNSRSEMNVSTLELGDSALYLCASSDREGPYEQYFGPGTRLTVT.

J is TRBJ1-2 and V is TRBV5-6; D perhaps matches TRBD1 (6 bases). The germline V gene has CDR1 SGHDT and CDR2 YYEEEE. This CDR3 is built from 16 residues. With 2 bases removed from V and 3 bases from J, the gap between germline ends came to 17 bases. The CDR3 DNA sequence: TGTGCCAGCAGCTTAAGGCCGGGGAAGGGGGACTATGGCTACACCTTC. Its protein is CASSLRPGKGDYGYTF.

The chain joins TRBV2 to TRBJ1-1, with no clear D. V was cut by 1 base and J by 5 bases, with 11 bases left in between. The germline gives CDR1 SNHLY, CDR2 FYNNEI. The CDR3 consists of 14 residues. The CDR3: CASSEGQVGTEAFF. In nucleotides, the CDR3 is TGTGCCAGCAGTGAAGGGCAGGTTGGGACTGAAGCTTTCTTT.

The chain uses TRBV28 and TRBJ1-1; a possible D gene is TRBD1 (5 bases). Trimming took 5 bases from V and 1 from J, leaving 8 bases between them. The CDR3 is 13 residues long. CDR1 MDHEN and CDR2 SYDVKM come from the germline V gene. CDR3 amino acids: CASSLTENTEAFF. The CDR3 coding sequence is TGTGCCAGCAGTCTGACAGAGAACACTGAAGCTTTCTTT.

The CDR3 sequence: CASSHSGGKYF. The CDR3 DNA follows: TGTGCCAGCAGCCACAGCGGGGGAAAGTACTTC. The chain employs TRBV5-8 and TRBJ2-7, with 8 bases aligning to TRBD2. V trimming: 4 bases; J trimming: 11 bases; junction bases outside the gene matches: 5. This CDR3 is 11 amino acids long. CDR1 is SGHTS, CDR2 YDEGEE, per germline.

This clone appeared once. V is TRBV11-3 and J is TRBJ2-5; TRBD2 might be the D (5 bases). V lost 1 base and J lost 2, with 8 bases in between. The V gene's germline CDR1 is SGHNT and CDR2 YENEEA. The CDR3 contains 14 residues. The DNA of the CDR3 is TGTGCCAGCAGCTTAGGAGGGATTCAAGAGACCCAGTACTTC. Encoded protein: CASSLGGIQETQYF.

CDR3 sequence: CASSLRVGELFF. The CDR3 DNA reads as TGTGCCAGCAGTCTCAGGGTCGGGGAGCTGTTTTTT. This rearrangement joins TRBV2 to TRBJ2-2, with a weak D call TRBD1 (5 bases). V was clipped by 5 bases and J by 7 bases, with 8 bases between them. Germline V lookup: CDR1 SNHLY, CDR2 FYNNEI. The CDR3 covers 12 residues. The whole variable domain, remainder taken from reference TRBV2 and TRBJ2-2, is EPEVTQTPSHQVTQMGQEVILRCVPISNHLYFYWYRQILGQKVEFLVSFYNNEISEKSEIFDDQFSVERPDGSNFTLKIRSTKLEDSAMYFCASSLRVGELFFGEGSRLTVL.

This chain uses TRBV9 with TRBJ2-1; 10 bases line up with TRBD2. This CDR3 is built from 18 residues. J lost 3 bases, V lost 3 bases, and 12 bases had no gene match. Germline lookup yields CDR1 SGDLS and CDR2 YYNGEE. The CDR3 region has the DNA TGTGCCAGCAGCGCAGTAGGCGGAGCGGGGGGGGACTACAATGAGCAGTTCTTC. It specifies CASSAVGGAGGDYNEQFF.

CDR3: CASSSGGRTDTQYF. The CDR3 DNA follows: TGCGCCAGCTCTAGCGGGGGGCGCACAGATACGCAGTATTTT. V and J are TRBV10-2 and TRBJ2-3, with 11 positions matching TRBD2. This CDR3 has 14 residues. J lost 1 base, V lost 8 bases, and 2 bases had no gene match. Germline V lookup: CDR1 WSHSY, CDR2 SAAADI.

The chain recombines TRBV5-4 with TRBJ1-2; 7 bases map to TRBD1. V shed 5 bases and J 4 bases; nucleotides not matched to a gene: 5. In germline, CDR1 is SGHNT, CDR2 YYREEE (reference sequence). The CDR3 is 13 residues long. CDR3 amino acids: CASSTGAGYGYTF. The CDR3 bases are TGTGCCAGCAGTACAGGGGCAGGCTATGGCTACACCTTC.

CDR3 amino acids: CASSYGQTPTYEQYF. Written as DNA, the CDR3 is TGTGCCAGCAGTTATGGTCAGACTCCGACCTACGAGCAGTACTTC. This rearrangement joins TRBV27 to TRBJ2-7; D remains ambiguous. Germline V CDR1 and CDR2: MNHEY, SMNVEV (reference sequence). This CDR3 has 15 amino acids. The V and J ends lost 4 bases and 2 bases respectively, with 15 bases between them.

The rearrangement uses TRBV23-1 and TRBJ1-2; no firm D call. TRBV23-1 falls under the ORF class, with uncertain function. Trimming took off 6 bases at V and 0 bases at J, with 20 bases between the two ends. CDR3 length equals 17 residues. The CDR3 here is CASSPRHIRMANYGYTF. The CDR3 region has the DNA TGCGCCAGCAGCCCCAGACATATTAGGATGGCTAACTATGGCTACACCTTC.

The CDR3 DNA sequence: TGTGCCAGCAGCGTAGTTAACCTATTCACAGATACGCAGTATTTT. This gives the protein CASSVVNLFTDTQYF. The J gene is TRBJ2-3, the V gene TRBV9; D is undetermined. Germline V lookup: CDR1 SGDLS, CDR2 YYNGEE. Trimming removed 0 bases from V and 2 bases from J, with 10 bases in between. The CDR3 sequence is 15 residues long.

This rearrangement joins TRBV5-8 to TRBJ2-1; 15 positions match TRBD2. The trim removed 5 bases at V and 2 bases at J, leaving 8 bases unmatched. Germline CDR1 SGHTS, CDR2 YDEGEE. The CDR3 covers 18 residues. CDR3 in amino acids: CASSLPGLAGGPYNEQFF. The CDR3 DNA follows: TGTGCCAGCAGTTTACCGGGACTAGCGGGGGGCCCCTACAATGAGCAGTTCTTC.

This clone rates as medium-sized (0.01 to 0.1%). This chain connects TRBV4-1 to TRBJ1-3, with a possible D match to TRBD1 (6 bases). V was clipped by 4 bases and J by 4 bases, with 8 bases between them. The CDR3 runs to 13 residues. The germline V gene has CDR1 MGHRA and CDR2 YSYEKL. CDR3 residues: CASSLGTGNTIYF. Written as DNA, the CDR3 is TGCGCCAGCAGCCTTGGGACAGGAAACACCATATATTTT.

This chain connects TRBV10-3 to TRBJ2-6; no clear D gene. The CDR3 has 18 residues. CDR1 and CDR2 (germline): ENHRY, SYGVKD. V was cut by 3 bases and J by 0 bases, with 15 bases left in between. This CDR3 reads CAISDFVAVSSGANVLTF. The CDR3, as DNA: TGTGCCATCAGTGACTTTGTTGCAGTCAGCTCTGGGGCCAACGTCCTGACTTTC.

The rearrangement uses TRBV5-1 and TRBJ1-5; TRBD1 might be the D (6 bases). Trimming took 4 bases from V and 5 from J, leaving 13 bases between them. CDR1 is SGHRS, CDR2 YFSETQ, per germline. CDR3 length: 14 amino acids. The CDR3 sequence: CASSQGGGDQPQHF. The CDR3 region has the DNA TGCGCCAGCAGCCAAGGGGGGGGAGATCAGCCCCAGCATTTT. Together with reference TRBV5-1 and TRBJ1-5, the CDR3 gives the full variable domain: KAGVTQTPRYLIKTRGQQVTLSCSPISGHRSVSWYQQTPGQGLQFLFEYFSETQRNKGNFPGRFSGRQFSNSRSEMNVSTLELGDSALYLCASSQGGGDQPQHFGDGTRLSIL.

This clone was seen once. The gene calls are TRBV13 and TRBJ2-1; TRBD2 agrees at 8 bases. From germline, CDR1 is PRHDT and CDR2 FYEKMQ (reference sequence). The CDR3 runs 13 residues. V trimming: 5 bases; J trimming: 12 bases; junction bases outside the gene matches: 9. The CDR3 reads CASSRSASGSQFF. In DNA form, the CDR3 reads TGTGCCAGCAGCCGCTCGGCTAGCGGGTCGCAGTTCTTC.